Sequencing of this TCR beta chain was carried out in a study of T cells in localized non-small cell lung cancer. The CDR3 is 14 amino acids. Sequencing was performed with immunoSEQ multiplex PCR; in TCRdb, only in-frame clones are kept and a portion is missing. The sample records over 2,000 clones, less than 30% being singletons. This clone was seen only a few times. Antigen: not known. General study points: Heterogeneity within the tumor remains possible, as just one region underwent sequencing.

The sequencing used lung tumor tissue, collected before any cancer treatment. This rearrangement joins TRBV7-5 to TRBJ2-7; the table calls TRBD1, which could not be checked here. TRBV7-5 is described as a pseudogene. The source of this sequence is a man aged 35 to 70 with stage II lung adenocarcinoma. Here the CDR3 reads CASSILTGVYEQYF. DNA of the CDR3: TGTGCCAGCAGCATTCTAACAGGGGTCTACGAGCAGTACTTC.